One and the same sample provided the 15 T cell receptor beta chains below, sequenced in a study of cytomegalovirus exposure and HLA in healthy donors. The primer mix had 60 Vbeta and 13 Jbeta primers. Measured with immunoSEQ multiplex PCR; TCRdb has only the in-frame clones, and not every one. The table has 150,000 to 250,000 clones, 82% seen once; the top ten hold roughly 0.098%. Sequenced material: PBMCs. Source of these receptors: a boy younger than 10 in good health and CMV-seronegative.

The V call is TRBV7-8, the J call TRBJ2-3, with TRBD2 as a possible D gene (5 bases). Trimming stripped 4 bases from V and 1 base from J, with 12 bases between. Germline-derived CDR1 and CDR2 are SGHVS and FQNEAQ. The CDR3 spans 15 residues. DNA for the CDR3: TGTGCCAGCAGCTCCTCTGGCGGGCGCACAGATACGCAGTATTTT. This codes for CASSSSGGRTDTQYF.

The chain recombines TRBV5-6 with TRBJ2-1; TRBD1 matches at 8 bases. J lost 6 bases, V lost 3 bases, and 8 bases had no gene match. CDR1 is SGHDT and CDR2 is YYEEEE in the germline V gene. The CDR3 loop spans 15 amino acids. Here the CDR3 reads CASSSWTGSFNEQFF. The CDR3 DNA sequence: TGTGCCAGCAGCTCGTGGACAGGGAGTTTCAATGAGCAGTTCTTC.

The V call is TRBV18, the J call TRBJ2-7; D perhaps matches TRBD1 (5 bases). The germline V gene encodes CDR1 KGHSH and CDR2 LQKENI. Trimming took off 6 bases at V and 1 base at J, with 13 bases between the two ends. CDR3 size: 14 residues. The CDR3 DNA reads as TGTGCCAGCTCCCTTCCGGACAATTCCTACGAGCAGTACTTC. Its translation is CASSLPDNSYEQYF.

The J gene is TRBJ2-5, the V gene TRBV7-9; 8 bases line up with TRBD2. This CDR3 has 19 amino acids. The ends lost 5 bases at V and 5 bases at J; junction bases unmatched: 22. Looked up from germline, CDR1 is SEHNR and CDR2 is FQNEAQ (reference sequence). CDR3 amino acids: CASSPSRGSGASGEETQYF. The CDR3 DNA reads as TGTGCCAGCAGCCCCAGTCGGGGTAGCGGGGCATCAGGAGAGGAGACCCAGTACTTC. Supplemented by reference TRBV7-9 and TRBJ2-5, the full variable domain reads DTGVSQNPRHKITKRGQNVTFRCDPISEHNRLYWYRQTLGQGPEFLTYFQNEAQLEKSRLLSDRFSAERPKGSFSTLEIQRTEQGDSAMYLCASSPSRGSGASGEETQYFGPGTRLLVL.

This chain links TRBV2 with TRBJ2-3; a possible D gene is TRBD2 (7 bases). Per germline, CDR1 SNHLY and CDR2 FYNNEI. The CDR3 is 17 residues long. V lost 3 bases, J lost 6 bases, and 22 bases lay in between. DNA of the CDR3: TGTGCCAGCAGTGATGGGGGGCGGGGGCCTCATCGGGATACGCAGTATTTT. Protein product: CASSDGGRGPHRDTQYF.

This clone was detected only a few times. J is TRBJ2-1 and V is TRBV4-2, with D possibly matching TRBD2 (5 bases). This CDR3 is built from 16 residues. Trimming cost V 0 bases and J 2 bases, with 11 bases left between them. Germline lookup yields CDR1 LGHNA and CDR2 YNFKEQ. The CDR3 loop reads CASSQEQPSPYNEQFF. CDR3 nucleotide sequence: TGTGCCAGCAGCCAAGAACAACCTAGCCCCTACAATGAGCAGTTCTTC.

In DNA form, the CDR3 reads TGTGCCAGCAGCGTGAGACAGGGGGCTTTCTCGCACTCTGGGGCCAACGTCCTGACTTTC. Translation gives CASSVRQGAFSHSGANVLTF. The rearrangement joins TRBV5-8 to TRBJ2-6; 10 bases align to TRBD1. The trim removed 4 bases at V and 0 bases at J, leaving 13 bases unmatched. Per the germline V gene, CDR1 is SGHTS and CDR2 is YDEGEE. This CDR3 has 20 residues.

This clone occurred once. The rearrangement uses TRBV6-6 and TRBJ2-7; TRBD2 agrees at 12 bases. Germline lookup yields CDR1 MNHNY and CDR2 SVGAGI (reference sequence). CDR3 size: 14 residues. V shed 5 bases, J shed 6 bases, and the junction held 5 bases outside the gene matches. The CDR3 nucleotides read TGTGCCAGCAGTGACCTAGCGGGGGGGCGCGAGCAGTACTTC. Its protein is CASSDLAGGREQYF.

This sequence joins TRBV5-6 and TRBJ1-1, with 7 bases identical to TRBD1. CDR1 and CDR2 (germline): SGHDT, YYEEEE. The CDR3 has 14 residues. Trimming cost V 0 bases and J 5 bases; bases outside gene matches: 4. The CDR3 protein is CASSLGQGGTEAFF. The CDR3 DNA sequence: TGTGCCAGCAGCTTGGGACAGGGAGGAACTGAAGCTTTCTTT.

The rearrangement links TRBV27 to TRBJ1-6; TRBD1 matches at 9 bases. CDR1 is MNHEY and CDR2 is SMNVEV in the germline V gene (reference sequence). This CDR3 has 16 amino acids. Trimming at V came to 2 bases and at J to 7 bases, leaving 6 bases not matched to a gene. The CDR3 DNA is TGTGCCAGCAGTTTAAAGGGCGGGACAGGGAATTCACCCCTCCACTTT. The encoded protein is CASSLKGGTGNSPLHF.

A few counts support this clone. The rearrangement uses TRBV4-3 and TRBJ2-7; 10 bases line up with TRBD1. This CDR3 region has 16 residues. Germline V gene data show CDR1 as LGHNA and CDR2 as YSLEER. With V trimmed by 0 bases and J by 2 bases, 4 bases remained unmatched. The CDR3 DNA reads TGCGCCAGCAGCCAAGATAGGGGGACAGGGGCCTACGAGCAGTACTTC. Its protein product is CASSQDRGTGAYEQYF.

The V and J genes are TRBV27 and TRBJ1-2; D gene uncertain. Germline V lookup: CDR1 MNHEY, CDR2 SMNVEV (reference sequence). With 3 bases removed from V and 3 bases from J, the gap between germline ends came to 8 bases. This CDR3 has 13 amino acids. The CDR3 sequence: CASSLEPYYGYTF. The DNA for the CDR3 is TGTGCCAGCAGTTTGGAGCCGTACTATGGCTACACCTTC.

CDR3 sequence (DNA): TGTGCCAGCAGCGCCAGGACAGGGGGACCTAATGAAAAACTGTTTTTT. Translation: CASSARTGGPNEKLFF. The V gene is TRBV9, the J gene TRBJ1-4; TRBD1 aligns across 10 bases. J gave up 3 bases and V 3 bases, and 5 bases lay outside the gene matches. This CDR3 has 16 amino acids. The V gene's germline CDR1 is SGDLS and CDR2 YYNGEE.

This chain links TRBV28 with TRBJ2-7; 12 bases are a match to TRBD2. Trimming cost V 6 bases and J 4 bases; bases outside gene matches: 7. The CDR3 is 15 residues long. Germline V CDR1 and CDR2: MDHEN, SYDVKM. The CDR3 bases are TGTGCCAGCAGCTCCACTAGCGGGGGGTCTTACGAGCAGTACTTC. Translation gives CASSSTSGGSYEQYF.

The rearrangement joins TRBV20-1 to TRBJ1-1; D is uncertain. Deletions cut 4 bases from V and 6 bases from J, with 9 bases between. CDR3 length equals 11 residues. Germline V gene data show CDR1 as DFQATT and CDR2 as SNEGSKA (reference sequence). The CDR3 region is CSAINAPEAFF. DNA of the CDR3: TGCAGTGCTATCAATGCGCCTGAAGCTTTCTTT.